This TCR beta chain was sequenced during a study of blood T cells in healthy people across ages. General observations from the study: Both higher diversity and more naive CD4+ cells marked long-lived donors when set against aged donors.

Note on this clonotype: What it recognizes is unknown.

A second PCR of about 6 to 12 cycles used a sample-barcoded 5' primer and a J-beta primer mix. TCRdb called the 5' RACE reads again in MiXCR, with one record for every CDR3 protein. The sample includes 700,000 to 850,000 distinct CDR3 sequences, less than 70% seen only once; the top ten take roughly 40%. The CDR3 consists of 16 residues. From germline, CDR1 is MNHEY and CDR2 SMNVEV (reference sequence). The V segment lost 6 bases and the J segment 4 bases; nucleotides outside the gene matches: 9. The chain carries TRBV27 and TRBJ1-6; 7 nucleotides match TRBD1. Sequencing input: blood. This clonotype was obtained from a man at least 80 years old in good health. CDR3 sequence (DNA): TGTGCCAGCAGCCGACAGGGACAGACATATAATTCACCCCTCCACTTT. This codes for CASSRQGQTYNSPLHF.